Presented here are 11 T cell receptor beta chains from one specimen sequenced in a study of OX40 agonist ivuxolimab in advanced cancers. This table comes from immunoSEQ multiplex PCR, and its TCRdb copy is limited to in-frame clones, with some not included. The table has tens of thousands of clones, around nine tenths seen once. The input for sequencing was CD4+ or CD8+ T cells sorted from blood, taken in a trial of the OX40 agonist ivuxolimab. The receptor set was obtained from an adult with an advanced solid tumor such as melanoma, head and neck, liver or kidney cancer.

The chain links TRBV6-6 to TRBJ1-1, with D perhaps TRBD1 (5 bases). CDR1 and CDR2 from the germline V gene are MNHNY and SVGAGI (reference sequence). This CDR3 contains 13 residues. Trimming stripped 7 bases from V and 1 base from J, with 10 bases between. The CDR3 is CASTRTQNTEAFF. CDR3 bases: TGTGCCAGCACTAGGACACAGAACACTGAAGCTTTCTTT.

This chain uses TRBV6-4 with TRBJ2-1; D unresolved. The CDR3 is 12 amino acids. V was cut by 2 bases and J by 10 bases, with 9 bases left in between. The germline V gene has CDR1 MRHNA and CDR2 SNTAGT. CDR3 DNA: TGTGCCAGCAGTGACGTCGGAAGGGAGCAGTTCTTC. Translation: CASSDVGREQFF.

The gene calls are TRBV18 and TRBJ2-5, with D possibly matching TRBD1 (5 bases). V shed 3 bases and J shed 5 bases, with 16 bases lying between them. This CDR3 has 15 residues. In germline, CDR1 is KGHSH, CDR2 LQKENI. The CDR3 region has the DNA TGTGCCAGCTCACCTGACAGCGAATTCGGGGAGACCCAGTACTTC. Encoded protein: CASSPDSEFGETQYF.

V usage is TRBV5-1 and J usage is TRBJ2-2; D gene ambiguous. Trimming removed 0 bases at V and 7 bases at J, with 13 bases between. Germline V gene sequence: CDR1 SGHRS, CDR2 YFSETQ. The CDR3 is 15 residues long. The CDR3 nucleotides are TGCGCCAGCAGCTTGGCTCACTTCGAGCACGGGGAGCTGTTTTTT. Protein product: CASSLAHFEHGELFF. Full variable domain (remainder filled in from reference TRBV5-1 and TRBJ2-2): KAGVTQTPRYLIKTRGQQVTLSCSPISGHRSVSWYQQTPGQGLQFLFEYFSETQRNKGNFPGRFSGRQFSNSRSEMNVSTLELGDSALYLCASSLAHFEHGELFFGEGSRLTVL.

This chain uses TRBV25-1 with TRBJ1-1; D uncertain. Germline V gene data show CDR1 as MGHDK and CDR2 as SYGVNS. This CDR3 comprises 16 residues. Trimming stripped 2 bases from V and 5 bases from J, with 18 bases between. This CDR3 is CASSEREGKGKTEAFF. CDR3 coding DNA: TGTGCCAGCAGTGAAAGAGAGGGCAAGGGCAAGACTGAAGCTTTCTTT.

The V gene is TRBV7-8, the J gene TRBJ2-2; no clear D. The CDR3 extends over 13 amino acids. Germline assignment: CDR1 SGHVS and CDR2 FQNEAQ. V was pared by 1 base and J by 6 bases, with 6 bases between. The CDR3 sequence: CASSLEVAGELFF. For the CDR3, the DNA is TGTGCCAGCAGCTTAGAGGTGGCCGGGGAGCTGTTTTTT.

This chain connects TRBV4-3 to TRBJ2-7; 7 nucleotides align to TRBD1. Trimming took 0 bases from V and 1 from J; bases not matched to a gene: 3. This CDR3 is 15 amino acids long. Germline V gene data show CDR1 as LGHNA and CDR2 as YSLEER. The CDR3 DNA is TGCGCCAGCAGCCAAGAGGGCAGGGGGTCCTACGAGCAGTACTTC. Its translation: CASSQEGRGSYEQYF.

V is TRBV6-5 and J is TRBJ1-2, with 9 bases that match TRBD1. J gave up 7 bases and V 4 bases, and 4 bases lay outside the gene matches. Germline-derived CDR1 and CDR2 are MNHEY and SVGAGI. This CDR3 has 13 amino acids. For the CDR3, the DNA is TGTGCCAGCAGTTCCGCGGACAGGGGTGGCTACACCTTC. Translated: CASSSADRGGYTF.

The rearrangement joins TRBV9 to TRBJ1-2; D gene ambiguous. Germline loops: CDR1 SGDLS, CDR2 YYNGEE. This CDR3 region has 15 residues. Trimming removed 2 bases at V and 0 bases at J, with 11 bases between. The CDR3 is CASSVFEDPNYGYTF. CDR3 DNA sequence: TGTGCCAGCAGCGTTTTTGAGGACCCTAACTATGGCTACACCTTC.

The rearrangement joins TRBV4-2 to TRBJ2-7; the D gene is possibly TRBD2 (6 bases). Germline V gene lookup returns CDR1 LGHNA and CDR2 YNFKEQ. V lost 1 base and J lost 0, with 10 bases in between. The CDR3 loop spans 15 amino acids. CDR3 sequence reads: CASSQGTDYSYEQYF. The CDR3 nucleotides read TGTGCCAGCAGCCAAGGAACGGACTACTCCTACGAGCAGTACTTC.

The J gene is TRBJ1-2, the V gene TRBV5-1; 8 nucleotides line up with TRBD1. The CDR3 is 16 residues long. Germline V lookup: CDR1 SGHRS, CDR2 YFSETQ. V lost 2 bases, J lost 6 bases, and 12 bases stayed unmatched. The CDR3 bases are TGCGCCAGCAGCTTTACTCCGGGACAGGTTAGAGATGGCTACACCTTC. Translated, it gives CASSFTPGQVRDGYTF.